This entry is about one T cell receptor beta chain. This CDR3 has 14 amino acids. The V gene's germline CDR1 is SGHTA and CDR2 FQGNSA. Trimming took off 5 bases at V and 14 bases at J, with 21 bases between the two ends. The data were obtained in a study of blood T cell repertoires in COVID-19. Study-level background: COVID-19 samples collected from the United States, Italy and Spain covered acute and convalescent phases. From T cells, B-cell-depleted T cells, or PBMCs came the material, which was cDNA or gDNA.

Authors' processing steps: Reference gene primer amplification in the assay estimated nucleated cell counts. TCRdb's copy holds only in-frame clones and misses some; the assay was immunoSEQ multiplex PCR. V and J calls and clone size are given by that table; D and trimming were obtained from the DNA. The table has 77,000 or so clones, about 87% seen once. Sequencing was performed on peripheral blood. V gene TRBV7-2 combines with J gene TRBJ1-4; D may be TRBD1 (5 bases). The clonotype originates from a man aged 45-65 years with active COVID-19. The chain's CDR3 is CASSPRTRGKGLFF. For the CDR3, the DNA is TGTGCCAGCAGCCCCCGGACAAGGGGAAAAGGGCTGTTTTTT.